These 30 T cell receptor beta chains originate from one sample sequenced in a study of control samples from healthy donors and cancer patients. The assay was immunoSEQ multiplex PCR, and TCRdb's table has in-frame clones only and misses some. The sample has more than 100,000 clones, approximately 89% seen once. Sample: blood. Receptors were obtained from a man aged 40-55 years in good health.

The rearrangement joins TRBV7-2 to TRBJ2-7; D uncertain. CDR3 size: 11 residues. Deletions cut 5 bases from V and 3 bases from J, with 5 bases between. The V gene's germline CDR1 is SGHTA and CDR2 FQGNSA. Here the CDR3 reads CASSPSYEQYF. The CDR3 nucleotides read TGTGCCAGCAGCCCGAGCTACGAGCAGTACTTC.

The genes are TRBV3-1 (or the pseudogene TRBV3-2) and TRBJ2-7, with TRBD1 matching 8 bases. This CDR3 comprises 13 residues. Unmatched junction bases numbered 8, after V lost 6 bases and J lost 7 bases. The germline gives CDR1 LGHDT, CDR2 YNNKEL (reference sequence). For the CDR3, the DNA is TGTGCCAGCAGTCCCGGGACAGGACGGGAGCAGTACTTC. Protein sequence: CASSPGTGREQYF.

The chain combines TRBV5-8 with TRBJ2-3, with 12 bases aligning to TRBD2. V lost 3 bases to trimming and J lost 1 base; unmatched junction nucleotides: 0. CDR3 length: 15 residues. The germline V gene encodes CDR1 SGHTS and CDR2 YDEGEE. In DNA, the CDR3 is TGTGCCAGCAGCTGGACTAGCGGGGGCACAGATACGCAGTATTTT. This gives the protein CASSWTSGGTDTQYF.

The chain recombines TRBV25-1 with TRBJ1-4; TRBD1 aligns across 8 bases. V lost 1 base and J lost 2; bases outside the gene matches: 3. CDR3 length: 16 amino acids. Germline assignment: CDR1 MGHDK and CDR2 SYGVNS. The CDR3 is CASSEFQGATNEKLFF. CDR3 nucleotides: TGTGCCAGCAGTGAATTTCAGGGGGCGACTAATGAAAAACTGTTTTTT. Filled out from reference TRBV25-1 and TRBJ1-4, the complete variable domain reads EADIYQTPRYLVIGTGKKITLECSQTMGHDKMYWYQQDPGMELHLIHYSYGVNSTEKGDLSSESTVSRIRTEHFPLTLESARPSHTSQYLCASSEFQGATNEKLFFGSGTQLSVL.

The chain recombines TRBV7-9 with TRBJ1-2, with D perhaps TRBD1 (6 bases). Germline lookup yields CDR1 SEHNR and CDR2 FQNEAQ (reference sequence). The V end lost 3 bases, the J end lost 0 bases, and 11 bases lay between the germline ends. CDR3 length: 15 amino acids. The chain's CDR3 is CASSFTGQPNYGYTF. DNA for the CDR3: TGTGCCAGCAGCTTTACCGGACAGCCTAACTATGGCTACACCTTC.

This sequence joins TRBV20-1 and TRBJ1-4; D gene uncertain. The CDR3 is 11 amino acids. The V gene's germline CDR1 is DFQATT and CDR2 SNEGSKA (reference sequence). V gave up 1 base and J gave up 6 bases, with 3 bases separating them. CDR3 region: CSARVYEKLFF. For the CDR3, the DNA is TGCAGTGCTAGAGTCTATGAAAAACTGTTTTTT.

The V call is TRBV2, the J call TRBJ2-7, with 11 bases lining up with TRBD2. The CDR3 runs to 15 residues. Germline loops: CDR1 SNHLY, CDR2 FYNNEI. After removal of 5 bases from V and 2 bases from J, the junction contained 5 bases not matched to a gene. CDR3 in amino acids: CASSFTSGGTYEQYF. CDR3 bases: TGTGCCAGCAGTTTTACTAGCGGGGGTACCTACGAGCAGTACTTC.

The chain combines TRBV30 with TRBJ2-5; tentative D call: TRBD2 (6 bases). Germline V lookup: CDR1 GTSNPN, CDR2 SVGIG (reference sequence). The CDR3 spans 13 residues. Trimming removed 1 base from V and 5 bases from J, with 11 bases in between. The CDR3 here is CAWSGAEGETQYF. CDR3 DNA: TGTGCCTGGAGTGGGGCGGAGGGGGAGACCCAGTACTTC. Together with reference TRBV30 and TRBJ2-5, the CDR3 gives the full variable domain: SQTIHQWPATLVQPVGSPLSLECTVEGTSNPNLYWYRQAAGRGLQLLFYSVGIGQISSEVPQNLSASRPQDRQFILSSKKLLLSDSGFYLCAWSGAEGETQYFGPGTRLLVL.

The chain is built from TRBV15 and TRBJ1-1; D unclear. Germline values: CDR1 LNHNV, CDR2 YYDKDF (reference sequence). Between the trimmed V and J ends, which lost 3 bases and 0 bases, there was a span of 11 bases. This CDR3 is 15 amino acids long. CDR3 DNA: TGTGCCACCAGCAGTCAGACGAATATGAACACTGAAGCTTTCTTT. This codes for CATSSQTNMNTEAFF.

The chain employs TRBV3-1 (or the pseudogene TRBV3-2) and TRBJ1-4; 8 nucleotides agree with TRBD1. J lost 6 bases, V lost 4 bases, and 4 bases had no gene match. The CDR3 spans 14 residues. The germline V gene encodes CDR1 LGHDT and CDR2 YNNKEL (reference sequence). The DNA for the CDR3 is TGTGCCAGCAGCCGCAGACAGGGGTATGAAAAACTGTTTTTT. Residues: CASSRRQGYEKLFF.

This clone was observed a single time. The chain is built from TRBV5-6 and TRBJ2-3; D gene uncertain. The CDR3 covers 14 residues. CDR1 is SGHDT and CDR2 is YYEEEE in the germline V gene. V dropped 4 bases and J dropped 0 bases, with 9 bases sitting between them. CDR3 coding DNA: TGTGCCAGCAGCCGGACGTGGAGCACAGATACGCAGTATTTT. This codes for CASSRTWSTDTQYF.

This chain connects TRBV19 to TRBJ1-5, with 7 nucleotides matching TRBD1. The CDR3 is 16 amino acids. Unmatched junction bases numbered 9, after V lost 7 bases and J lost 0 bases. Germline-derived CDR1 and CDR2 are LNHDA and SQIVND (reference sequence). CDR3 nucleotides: TGTGCCAGTACCAACCCCGGACAGGTTAGCAATCAGCCCCAGCATTTT. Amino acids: CASTNPGQVSNQPQHF.

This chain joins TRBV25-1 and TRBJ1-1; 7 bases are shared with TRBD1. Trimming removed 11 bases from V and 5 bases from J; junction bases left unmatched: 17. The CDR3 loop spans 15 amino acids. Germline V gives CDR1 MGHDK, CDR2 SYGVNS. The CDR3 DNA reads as TGTGCCTACAAATCCCCGAGGGGGCTTTCGACTGAAGCTTTCTTT. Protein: CAYKSPRGLSTEAFF.

CDR3 in DNA: TGCGCCAGCAGCCAAGTTCCAGGGCTCGGAAACACCATATATTTT. It codes for CASSQVPGLGNTIYF. V and J are TRBV4-3 and TRBJ1-3; a possible D gene is TRBD1 (5 bases). The CDR3 is 15 amino acids. Germline assignment: CDR1 LGHNA and CDR2 YSLEER. V was cut by 1 base and J by 4 bases, with 11 bases left in between.

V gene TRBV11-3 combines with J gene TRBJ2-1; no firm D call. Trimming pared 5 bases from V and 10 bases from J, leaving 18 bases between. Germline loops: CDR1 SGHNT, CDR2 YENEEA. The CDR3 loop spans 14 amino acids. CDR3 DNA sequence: TGTGCCAGCAGCATTTCCGGGCCCACCGGGGAGCAGTTCTTC. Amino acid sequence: CASSISGPTGEQFF.

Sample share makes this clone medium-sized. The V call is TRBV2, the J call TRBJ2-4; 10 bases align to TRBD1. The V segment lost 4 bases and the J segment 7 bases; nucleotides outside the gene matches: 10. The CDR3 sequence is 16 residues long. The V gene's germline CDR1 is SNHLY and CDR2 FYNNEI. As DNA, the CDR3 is TGTGCCAGCAGTGCCCGGGACAGGGGCGCGTTCAACATTCAGTACTTC. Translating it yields CASSARDRGAFNIQYF.

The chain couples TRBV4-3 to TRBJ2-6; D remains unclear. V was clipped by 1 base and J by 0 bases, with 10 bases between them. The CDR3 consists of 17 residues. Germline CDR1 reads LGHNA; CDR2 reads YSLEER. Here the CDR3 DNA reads TGCGCCAGCAGCCAAGTAGCCGGAAACTCTGGGGCCAACGTCCTGACTTTC. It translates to CASSQVAGNSGANVLTF.

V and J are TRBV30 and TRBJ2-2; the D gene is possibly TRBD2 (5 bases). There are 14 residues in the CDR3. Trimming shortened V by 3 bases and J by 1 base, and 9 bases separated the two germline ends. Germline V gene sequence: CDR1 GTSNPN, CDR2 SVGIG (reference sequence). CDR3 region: CAWRPLGNTGELFF. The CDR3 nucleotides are TGTGCCTGGAGGCCACTAGGGAACACCGGGGAGCTGTTTTTT.

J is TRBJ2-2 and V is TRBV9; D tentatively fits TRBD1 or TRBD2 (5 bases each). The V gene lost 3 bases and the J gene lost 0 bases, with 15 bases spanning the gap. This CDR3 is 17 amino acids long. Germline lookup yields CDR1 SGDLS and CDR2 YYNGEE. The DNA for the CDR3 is TGTGCCAGCAGCGGGGGCCGGGGAGAAACGAACACCGGGGAGCTGTTTTTT. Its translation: CASSGGRGETNTGELFF.

CDR3 loop: CASSFEGGNGELFF. The CDR3 nucleotides are TGCGCCAGCAGCTTCGAAGGGGGCAACGGGGAGCTGTTTTTT. The rearrangement links TRBV5-1 to TRBJ2-2; 7 positions match TRBD1. V dropped 2 bases and J dropped 7; count of bases not matched to a gene: 5. CDR3 length: 14 residues. Germline CDR1 SGHRS, CDR2 YFSETQ.

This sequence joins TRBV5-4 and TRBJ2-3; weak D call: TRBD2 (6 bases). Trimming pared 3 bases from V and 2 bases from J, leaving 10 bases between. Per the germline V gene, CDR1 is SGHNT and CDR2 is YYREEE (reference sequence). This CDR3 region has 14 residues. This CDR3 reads CASSYGGFTDTQYF. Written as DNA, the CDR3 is TGTGCCAGCAGCTATGGGGGGTTCACAGATACGCAGTATTTT.

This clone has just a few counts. CDR3 in amino acids: CASSPISGNEQFF. The CDR3 nucleotides are TGTGCCAGCAGCCCTATATCAGGCAATGAGCAGTTCTTC. The rearrangement uses TRBV7-3 and TRBJ2-1, with D hard to call. Between the trimmed V and J ends, which lost 5 bases and 6 bases, there was a span of 11 bases. CDR3 size: 13 residues. Germline-derived CDR1 and CDR2 are SGHTA and FQGTGA.

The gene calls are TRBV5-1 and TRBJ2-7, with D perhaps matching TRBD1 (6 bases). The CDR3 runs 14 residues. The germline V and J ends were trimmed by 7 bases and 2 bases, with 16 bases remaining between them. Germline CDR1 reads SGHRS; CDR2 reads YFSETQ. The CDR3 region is CASGFGTLTYEQYF. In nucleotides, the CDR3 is TGCGCCAGCGGGTTTGGGACACTAACCTACGAGCAGTACTTC.

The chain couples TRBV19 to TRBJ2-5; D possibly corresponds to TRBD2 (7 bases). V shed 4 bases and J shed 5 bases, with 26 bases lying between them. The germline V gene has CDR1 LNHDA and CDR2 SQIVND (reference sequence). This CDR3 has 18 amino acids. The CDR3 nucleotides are TGTGCCAGTAGTAGACGGAGGACGGCGGGGGCCCCGCTGGAGACCCAGTACTTC. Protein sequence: CASSRRRTAGAPLETQYF.

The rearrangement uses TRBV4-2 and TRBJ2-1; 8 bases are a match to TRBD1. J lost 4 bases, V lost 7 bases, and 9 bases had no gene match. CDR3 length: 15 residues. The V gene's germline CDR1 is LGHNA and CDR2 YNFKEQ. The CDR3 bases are TGTGCCAGCACCCGTCAGGGGGCTGGATACAATGAGCAGTTCTTC. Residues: CASTRQGAGYNEQFF.

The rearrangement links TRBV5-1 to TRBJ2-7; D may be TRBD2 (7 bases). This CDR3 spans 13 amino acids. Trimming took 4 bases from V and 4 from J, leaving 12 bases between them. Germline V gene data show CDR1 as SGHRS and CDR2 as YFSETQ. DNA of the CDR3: TGCGCCAGCAGCGGGGGGGCCCTATACGAGCAGTACTTC. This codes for CASSGGALYEQYF.

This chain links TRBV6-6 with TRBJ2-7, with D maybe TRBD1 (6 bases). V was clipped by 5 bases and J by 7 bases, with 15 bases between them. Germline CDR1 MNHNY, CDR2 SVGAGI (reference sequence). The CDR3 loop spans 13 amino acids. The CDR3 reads CASSSLGRGEQYF. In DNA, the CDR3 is TGTGCCAGCAGTAGTCTGGGTAGGGGGGAGCAGTACTTC.

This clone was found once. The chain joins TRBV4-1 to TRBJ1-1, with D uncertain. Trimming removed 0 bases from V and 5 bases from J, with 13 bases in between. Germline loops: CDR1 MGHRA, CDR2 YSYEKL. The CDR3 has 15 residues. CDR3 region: CASSQEYRDTTEAFF. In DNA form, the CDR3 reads TGCGCCAGCAGCCAAGAATATAGGGATACGACTGAAGCTTTCTTT.

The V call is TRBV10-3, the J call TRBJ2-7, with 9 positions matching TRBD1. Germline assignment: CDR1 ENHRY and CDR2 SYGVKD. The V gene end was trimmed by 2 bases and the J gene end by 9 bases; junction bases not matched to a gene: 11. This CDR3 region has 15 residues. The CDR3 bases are TGTGCCATCAGTGAGGCCGACAGGGGGGTACACGGGCAGTACTTC. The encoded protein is CAISEADRGVHGQYF.

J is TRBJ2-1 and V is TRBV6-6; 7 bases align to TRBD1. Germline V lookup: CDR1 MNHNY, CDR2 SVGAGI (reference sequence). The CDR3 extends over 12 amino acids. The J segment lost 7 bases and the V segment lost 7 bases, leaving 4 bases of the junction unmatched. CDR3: CASTETGNEQFF. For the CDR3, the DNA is TGTGCCAGCACTGAGACAGGGAATGAGCAGTTCTTC.